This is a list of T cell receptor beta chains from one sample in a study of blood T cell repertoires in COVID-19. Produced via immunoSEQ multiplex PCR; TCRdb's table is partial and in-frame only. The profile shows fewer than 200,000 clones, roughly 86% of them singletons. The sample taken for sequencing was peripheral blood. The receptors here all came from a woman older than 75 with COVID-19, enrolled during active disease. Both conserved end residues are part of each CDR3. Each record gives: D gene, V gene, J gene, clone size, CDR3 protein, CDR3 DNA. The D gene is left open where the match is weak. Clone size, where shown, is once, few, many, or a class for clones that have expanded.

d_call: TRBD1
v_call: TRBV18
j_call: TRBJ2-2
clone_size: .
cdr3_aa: CASSPERQGNTGELFF
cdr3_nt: TGTGCCAGCTCACCGGAGAGACAGGGGAACACCGGGGAGCTGTTTTTT

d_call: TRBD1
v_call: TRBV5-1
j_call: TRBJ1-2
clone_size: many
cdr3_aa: CASSLEAGGAGYTF
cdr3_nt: TGCGCCAGCAGCCTGGAGGCAGGGGGCGCGGGCTACACCTTC

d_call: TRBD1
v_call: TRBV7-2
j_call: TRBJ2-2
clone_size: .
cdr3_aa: CASSLPGQGVGELFF
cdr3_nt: TGTGCCAGCAGCTTACCAGGACAGGGGGTCGGGGAGCTGTTTTTT

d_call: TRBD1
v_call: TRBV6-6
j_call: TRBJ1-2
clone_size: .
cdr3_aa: CASSRWTGGSRDGYTF
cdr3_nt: TGTGCCAGCAGTCGGTGGACAGGGGGAAGTCGAGACGGCTACACCTTC

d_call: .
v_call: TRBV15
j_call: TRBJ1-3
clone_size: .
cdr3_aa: CATSRQGFSGNTIYF
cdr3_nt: TGTGCCACCAGCAGACAGGGTTTCTCTGGAAACACCATATATTTT

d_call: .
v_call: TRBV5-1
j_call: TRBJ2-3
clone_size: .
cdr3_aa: CASSLAGKSTDTQYF
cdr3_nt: TGCGCCAGCAGCTTGGCCGGGAAGAGCACAGATACGCAGTATTTT

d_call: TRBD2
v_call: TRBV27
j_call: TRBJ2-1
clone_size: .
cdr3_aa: CASSSPRLAGSYNEQFF
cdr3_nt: TGTGCCAGCAGTTCCCCTCGACTAGCGGGCTCCTACAATGAGCAGTTCTTC

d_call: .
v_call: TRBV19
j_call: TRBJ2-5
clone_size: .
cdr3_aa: CASSVRWGGETQYF
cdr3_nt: TGTGCCAGTAGTGTGAGGTGGGGCGGCGAGACCCAGTACTTC

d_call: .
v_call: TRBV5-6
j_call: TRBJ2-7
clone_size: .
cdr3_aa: CASSLGQGSYEQYF
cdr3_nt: TGTGCCAGCAGCTTAGGGCAGGGTTCCTACGAGCAGTACTTC

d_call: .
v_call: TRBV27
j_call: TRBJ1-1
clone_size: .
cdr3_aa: CASSLAVGMVNTEAFF
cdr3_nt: TGTGCCAGCAGTTTAGCCGTCGGGATGGTGAACACTGAAGCTTTCTTT

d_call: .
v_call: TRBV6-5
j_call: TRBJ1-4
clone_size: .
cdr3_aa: CASSPDLESEKLFF
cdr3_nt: TGTGCCAGCAGTCCCGACCTGGAGTCTGAAAAACTGTTTTTT

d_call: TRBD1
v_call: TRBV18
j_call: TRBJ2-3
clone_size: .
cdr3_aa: CASSPLGTGSTDTQYF
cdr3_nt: TGTGCCAGCTCACCACTAGGGACAGGGTCCACAGATACGCAGTATTTT

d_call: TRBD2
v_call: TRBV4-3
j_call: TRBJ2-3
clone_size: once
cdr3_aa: CASSPKSGGTDTQYF
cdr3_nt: TGCGCCAGCAGCCCGAAGAGCGGGGGCACAGATACGCAGTATTTT

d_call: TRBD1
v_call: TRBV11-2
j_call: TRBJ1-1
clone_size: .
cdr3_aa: CASRPTSTGTLTEAFF
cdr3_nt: TGTGCCAGCAGACCTACCTCGACAGGGACTTTGACTGAAGCTTTCTTT

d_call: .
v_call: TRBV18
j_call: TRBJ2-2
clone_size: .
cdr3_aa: CASSRQNTGELFF
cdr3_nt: TGTGCCAGCTCACGGCAGAACACCGGGGAGCTGTTTTTT

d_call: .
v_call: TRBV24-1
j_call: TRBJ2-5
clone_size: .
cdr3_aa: CATASGARETQYF
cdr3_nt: TGTGCCACCGCCAGCGGAGCCCGAGAGACCCAGTACTTC

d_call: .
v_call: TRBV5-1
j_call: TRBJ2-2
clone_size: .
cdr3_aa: CASSQQGTGELFF
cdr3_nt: TGCGCCAGCAGCCAACAGGGCACCGGGGAGCTGTTTTTT

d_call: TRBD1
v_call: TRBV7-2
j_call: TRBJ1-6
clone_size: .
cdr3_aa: CASTLGQGVYSPLHF
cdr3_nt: TGTGCCAGCACCCTGGGACAGGGAGTCTATTCACCCCTCCACTTT

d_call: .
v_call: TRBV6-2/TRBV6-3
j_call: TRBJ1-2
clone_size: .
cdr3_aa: CASSGRTAGSYGYTF
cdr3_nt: TGTGCCAGCAGTGGACGGACAGCCGGTAGCTATGGCTACACCTTC

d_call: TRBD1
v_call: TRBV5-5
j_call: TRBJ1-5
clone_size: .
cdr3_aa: CASRLTGSGNQPQHF
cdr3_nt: TGTGCCAGCAGGTTGACAGGGTCAGGCAATCAGCCCCAGCATTTT

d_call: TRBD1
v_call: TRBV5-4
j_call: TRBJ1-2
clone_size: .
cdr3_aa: CASSSPGRTGVDYGYTF
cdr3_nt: TGTGCCAGCAGCTCCCCAGGGAGGACAGGGGTTGACTATGGCTACACCTTC

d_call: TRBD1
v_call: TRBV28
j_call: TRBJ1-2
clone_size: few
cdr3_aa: CASKAGGADYGYTF
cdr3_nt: TGTGCCAGCAAGGCAGGGGGCGCGGACTATGGCTACACCTTC

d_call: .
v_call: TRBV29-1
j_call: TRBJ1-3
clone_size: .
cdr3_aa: CSAKSLWGPGNTIYF
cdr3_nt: TGCAGCGCCAAATCTTTATGGGGCCCAGGAAACACCATATATTTT

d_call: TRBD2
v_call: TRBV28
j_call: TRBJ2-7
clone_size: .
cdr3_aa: CATNTGGSRYEQYF
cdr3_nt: TGTGCTACCAACACGGGCGGGAGTCGCTACGAGCAGTACTTC

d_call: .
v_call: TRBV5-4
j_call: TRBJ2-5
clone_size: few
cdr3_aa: CASSLQGTETQYF
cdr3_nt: TGTGCCAGCAGCCTGCAGGGGACAGAGACCCAGTACTTC

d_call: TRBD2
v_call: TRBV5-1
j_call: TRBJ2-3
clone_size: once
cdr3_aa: CASSLIAGTDTQYF
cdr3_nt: TGCGCCAGCAGCTTGATAGCGGGAACAGATACGCAGTATTTT

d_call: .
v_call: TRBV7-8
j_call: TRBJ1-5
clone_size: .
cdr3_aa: CASSLSRDQPQHF
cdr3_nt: TGTGCCAGCAGCCTAAGCAGGGATCAGCCCCAGCATTTT

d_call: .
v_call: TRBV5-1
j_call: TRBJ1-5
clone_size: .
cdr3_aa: CASKRGVGSNQPQHF
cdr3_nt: TGCGCCAGCAAGCGGGGGGTAGGGTCCAATCAGCCCCAGCATTTT

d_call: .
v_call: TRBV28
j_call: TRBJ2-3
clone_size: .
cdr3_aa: CASRRDLRTDTQYF
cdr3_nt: TGTGCCAGCAGAAGGGACTTACGCACAGATACGCAGTATTTT

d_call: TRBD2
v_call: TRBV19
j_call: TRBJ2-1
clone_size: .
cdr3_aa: CASSIFVSSSGRSDEQFF
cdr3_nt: TGTGCCAGTAGTATTTTCGTGTCGAGTAGCGGGAGGAGTGATGAGCAGTTCTTC

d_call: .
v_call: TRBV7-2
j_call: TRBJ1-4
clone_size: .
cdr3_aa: CASSSGTGSNNEKLFF
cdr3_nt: TGTGCCAGCAGCAGCGGGACGGGGAGCAATAATGAAAAACTGTTTTTT

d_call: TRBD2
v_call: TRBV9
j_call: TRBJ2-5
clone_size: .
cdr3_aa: CASSPGLAGGILETQYF
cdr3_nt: TGTGCCAGCAGCCCAGGACTAGCGGGAGGCATCTTGGAGACCCAGTACTTC

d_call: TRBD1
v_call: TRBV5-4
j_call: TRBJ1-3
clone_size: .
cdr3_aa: CASSKGQGRNTIYF
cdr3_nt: TGTGCCAGCAGCAAAGGACAGGGGCGAAACACCATATATTTT

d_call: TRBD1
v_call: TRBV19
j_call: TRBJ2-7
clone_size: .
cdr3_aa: CASSMASGQSYEQYF
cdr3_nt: TGTGCCAGTAGTATGGCGTCGGGACAGTCTTACGAGCAGTACTTC

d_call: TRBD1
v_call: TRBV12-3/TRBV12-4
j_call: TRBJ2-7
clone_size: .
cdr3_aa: CASSYGTGDEQYF
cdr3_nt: TGTGCCAGCAGCTACGGGACAGGGGACGAGCAGTACTTC

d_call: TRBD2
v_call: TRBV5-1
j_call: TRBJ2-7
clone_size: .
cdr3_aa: CASSLSAGSYEQYF
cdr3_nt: TGCGCCAGCAGCTTGTCAGCGGGGTCCTACGAGCAGTACTTC